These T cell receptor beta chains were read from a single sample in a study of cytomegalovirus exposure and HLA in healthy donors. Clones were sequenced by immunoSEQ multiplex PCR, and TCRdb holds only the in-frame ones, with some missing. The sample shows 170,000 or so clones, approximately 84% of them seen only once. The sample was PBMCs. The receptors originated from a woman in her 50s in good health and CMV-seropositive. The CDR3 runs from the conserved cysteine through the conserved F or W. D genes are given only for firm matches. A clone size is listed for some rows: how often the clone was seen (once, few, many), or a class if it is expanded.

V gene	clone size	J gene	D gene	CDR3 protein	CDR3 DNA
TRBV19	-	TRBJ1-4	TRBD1	CASSIDRQGGYEKLFF	TGTGCCAGTAGTATCGATCGACAGGGTGGTTACGAAAAACTGTTTTTT
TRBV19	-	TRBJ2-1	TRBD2	CASSAGTSGRGNEQFF	TGTGCCAGTAGTGCCGGGACTAGCGGGAGAGGGAATGAGCAGTTCTTC
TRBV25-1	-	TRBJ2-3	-	CASSPMGAPTDTQYF	TGTGCCAGCAGTCCTATGGGGGCCCCCACAGATACGCAGTATTTT
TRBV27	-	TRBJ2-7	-	CASSLVPEYYEQYF	TGTGCCAGCAGTTTAGTACCTGAATACTACGAGCAGTACTTC
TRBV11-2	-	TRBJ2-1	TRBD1	CASSFGQGSYNEQFF	TGTGCCAGCAGCTTCGGACAGGGCTCCTACAATGAGCAGTTCTTC
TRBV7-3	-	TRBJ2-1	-	CASSLSVGNEQFF	TGTGCCAGCAGCTTAAGCGTCGGGAATGAGCAGTTCTTC
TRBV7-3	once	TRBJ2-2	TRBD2	CASSAGDTSGSFGELFF	TGTGCCAGCAGCGCCGGGGATACTAGCGGGAGTTTCGGGGAGCTGTTTTTT
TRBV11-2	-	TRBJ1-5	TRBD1	CETGGENQPQHF	TGTGAGACAGGGGGAGAGAATCAGCCCCAGCATTTT
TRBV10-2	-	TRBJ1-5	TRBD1	CVSGTGGVNQPQHF	TGCGTCAGCGGCACAGGGGGCGTCAATCAGCCCCAGCATTTT
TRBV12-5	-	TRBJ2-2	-	CASGLVQRVPGELFF	TGTGCTAGTGGTTTGGTACAGAGGGTTCCCGGGGAGCTGTTTTTT
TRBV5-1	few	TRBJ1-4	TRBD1	CASSFSGTGGGEKLFF	TGCGCCAGCAGCTTCTCCGGGACAGGGGGCGGTGAAAAACTGTTTTTT
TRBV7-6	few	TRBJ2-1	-	CASSRNRVDEQFF	TGTGCCAGCAGCCGCAATCGGGTAGATGAGCAGTTCTTC
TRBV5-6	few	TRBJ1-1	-	CASSWGLGGANTEAFF	TGTGCCAGCAGCTGGGGCTTGGGGGGGGCGAACACTGAAGCTTTCTTT
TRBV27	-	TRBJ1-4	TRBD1	CASSAPGQGREKLFF	TGTGCCAGCAGTGCTCCGGGACAGGGTAGGGAAAAACTGTTTTTT
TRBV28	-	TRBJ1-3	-	CASSLIGPGAGNTIYF	TGTGCCAGCAGTTTAATAGGTCCAGGGGCTGGAAACACCATATATTTT
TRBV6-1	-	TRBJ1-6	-	CASRGVGGESSPLHF	TGTGCCAGCCGTGGGGTGGGGGGGGAGAGTTCACCCCTCCACTTT
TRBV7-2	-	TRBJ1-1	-	CASSSRQGTSYATEAFF	TGTGCCAGCAGCTCCCGGCAGGGCACTTCCTACGCCACTGAAGCTTTCTTT
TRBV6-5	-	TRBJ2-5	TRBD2	CATTRRTSGETQYF	TGTGCCACTACCAGACGGACTAGCGGAGAGACCCAGTACTTC
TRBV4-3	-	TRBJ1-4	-	CASSQDVGRPNEKLFF	TGCGCCAGCAGCCAAGACGTGGGCAGACCTAATGAAAAACTGTTTTTT
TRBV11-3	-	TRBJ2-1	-	CASSLGISDEQFF	TGTGCCAGCAGCTTAGGAATAAGCGATGAGCAGTTCTTC
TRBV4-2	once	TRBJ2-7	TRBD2	CASSQASRLAGGYEQYF	TGTGCCAGCAGCCAAGCAAGTAGACTAGCGGGAGGCTACGAGCAGTACTTC
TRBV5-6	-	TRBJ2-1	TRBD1	CASKSVDRDTNEQFF	TGTGCCAGCAAATCCGTGGACAGGGACACCAATGAGCAGTTCTTC
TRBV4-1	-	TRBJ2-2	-	CASSLRQPGRAGELFF	TGCGCCAGCAGCCTGCGACAGCCAGGTCGGGCCGGGGAGCTGTTTTTT
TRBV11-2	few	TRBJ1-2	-	CASSSRDSPFRGYTF	TGTGCCAGCAGCTCCCGAGACAGCCCTTTTCGGGGCTACACCTTC
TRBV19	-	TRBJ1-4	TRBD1	CASRKDREEKLFF	TGTGCCAGTAGGAAGGACAGGGAGGAAAAACTGTTTTTT
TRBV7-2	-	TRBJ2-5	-	CASAPRRVETQYF	TGTGCCAGCGCTCCGAGGAGGGTGGAGACCCAGTACTTC
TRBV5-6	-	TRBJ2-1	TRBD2	CASSLGTSGRAGQFF	TGTGCCAGCAGCCTCGGGACTAGCGGGAGGGCCGGTCAGTTCTTC
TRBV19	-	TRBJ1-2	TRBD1	CASSIPRQGLGYGYTF	TGTGCCAGTAGTATCCCCCGACAGGGTCTTGGCTATGGCTACACCTTC
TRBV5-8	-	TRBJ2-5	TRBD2	CASSLGLAGTETQYF	TGTGCCAGCAGCTTGGGACTAGCGGGGACGGAGACCCAGTACTTC
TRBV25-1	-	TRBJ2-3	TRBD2	CASSPPPSGRTDTQYF	TGTGCCAGCAGTCCTCCCCCTAGCGGGAGGACAGATACGCAGTATTTT
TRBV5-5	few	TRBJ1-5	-	CASSLQDNQPQHF	TGTGCCAGCAGCTTGCAGGACAATCAGCCCCAGCATTTT
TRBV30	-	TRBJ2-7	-	CAWSGTYEQYF	TGTGCCTGGAGTGGGACTTACGAGCAGTACTTC
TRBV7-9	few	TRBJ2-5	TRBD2	CASSLGTSGPQETQYF	TGTGCCAGCAGCCTCGGGACTAGCGGACCACAAGAGACCCAGTACTTC
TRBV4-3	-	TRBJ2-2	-	CASSQEAGWAGELFF	TGCGCCAGCAGCCAAGAGGCGGGATGGGCCGGGGAGCTGTTTTTT
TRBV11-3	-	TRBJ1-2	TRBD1	CASSPTGVGTNYGYTF	TGTGCCAGCAGCCCAACAGGGGTGGGGACTAACTATGGCTACACCTTC
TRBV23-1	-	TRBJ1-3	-	CASSQTGGGNRSGNTIYF	TGCGCCAGCAGTCAAACCGGCGGGGGGAATCGGTCTGGAAACACCATATATTTT
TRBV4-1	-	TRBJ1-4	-	CASSDYRSNEKLFF	TGCGCCAGCAGCGATTACAGGAGTAATGAAAAACTGTTTTTT
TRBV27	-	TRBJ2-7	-	CASSFRVGPYEQYF	TGTGCCAGCAGTTTCAGGGTAGGGCCCTACGAGCAGTACTTC
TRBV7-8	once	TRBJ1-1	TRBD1	CASSLKEWDSGNTEAFF	TGTGCCAGCAGCTTAAAGGAGTGGGACAGCGGGAACACTGAAGCTTTCTTT
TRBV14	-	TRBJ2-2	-	CASSPGTLTGELFF	TGTGCCAGCAGCCCCGGGACTCTAACCGGGGAGCTGTTTTTT
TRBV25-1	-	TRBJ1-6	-	CASSRDTYSPLHF	TGTGCCAGCAGCCGGGACACCTATTCACCCCTCCACTTT
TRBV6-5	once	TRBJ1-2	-	CASTDNGRGNYGYAF	TGTGCCAGCACCGATAACGGAAGGGGTAACTATGGCTACGCCTTC
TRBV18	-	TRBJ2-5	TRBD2	CASSPSGAETQYF	TGTGCCAGCTCACCGAGCGGGGCGGAGACCCAGTACTTC
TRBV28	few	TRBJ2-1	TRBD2	CASPPSRGGLAGGPDNEQFF	TGTGCCAGCCCCCCCAGTAGGGGGGGACTAGCGGGAGGGCCTGACAATGAGCAGTTCTTC
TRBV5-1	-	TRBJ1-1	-	CASSILQGNTEAFF	TGCGCCAGCAGCATACTACAGGGGAACACTGAAGCTTTCTTT
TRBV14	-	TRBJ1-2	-	CASSQDGGFDYGYTF	TGTGCCAGCAGCCAAGATGGGGGGTTCGACTATGGCTACACCTTC
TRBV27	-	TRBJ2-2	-	CASSLFGGAANTGELFF	TGTGCCAGCAGTTTATTTGGGGGGGCAGCGAACACCGGGGAGCTGTTTTTT